A single T cell receptor (beta chain) is shown here with its context. The source of the sample is a study of blood T cell repertoires in COVID-19. Turning to the study itself: COVID-19 samples from acute and convalescent phases originated in the United States, Italy and Spain. The analysed material was cDNA or gDNA that came from T cells, B-cell-depleted T cells, or PBMCs.

J lost 11 bases, V lost 5 bases, and 19 bases had no gene match. CDR1 and CDR2 from the germline V gene are MNHEY and SMNVEV (reference sequence). The CDR3 extends over 17 amino acids. As handled by the study authors: Reference gene primer amplification gave nucleated cell count estimates. TCRdb's copy holds only in-frame clones and misses some; the assay was immunoSEQ multiplex PCR. That table supplies the V and J calls and clone size; D and trimming were determined from the DNA. The sample yields roughly 110,000 clones, about 87% seen once. The rearrangement uses TRBV27 and TRBJ2-2; 8 nucleotides match TRBD1. Sequenced: peripheral blood. This clonotype was obtained from a man in his fifties with active or convalescent COVID-19. The CDR3 reads CASSKLLDRGHRGELFF. CDR3 bases: TGTGCCAGCAGTAAACTCCTCGACAGGGGACACCGGGGAGAGCTGTTTTTT.